This TCR beta chain was observed in a study of post-analysis software for immune sequencing data. Study-level results: TRBV segments more frequent in patients than in controls numbered roughly five and included TRBV5-6, TRBV5-1 and TRBV20-1. Under F measure analysis, samples from one preparation batch co-clustered strongly.

Presence of unique molecular identifiers characterized the TCR beta cDNA libraries. Each sample of about 0.95 to 10 million input T cells yielded around 500,000 cDNA molecules, so each molecule approximated one T cell. MiXCR, run by TCRdb on the PCR reads, gives a single entry per CDR3 protein. The top ten clones hold approximately 4.4% of a sample with hundreds of thousands of distinct CDR3 sequences, approximately 53% of them seen once. Trimming left V 6 bases short and J 6 bases short, with 23 bases between. CDR1 is MNHEY and CDR2 is SMNVEV in the germline V gene (reference sequence). This CDR3 contains 16 residues. With respect to this clonotype: Its antigen is as yet unknown.

The sequenced sample consisted of blood. The chain has TRBV27 and TRBJ1-1; D gene uncertain. The source of this sequence is a girl under 18 with multiple sclerosis. Here the CDR3 DNA reads TGTGCCAGCAGCCGAGGTATCGGACGGTTCGGACCTGAAGCTTTCTTT. Protein sequence: CASSRGIGRFGPEAFF.